The present TCR beta chain was sequenced within a study of T cell responses to AZD1222 COVID-19 vaccine. The data were produced by immunoSEQ multiplex PCR, yet TCRdb's version contains in-frame clones alone and is incomplete. The profile shows under 170,000 clones, approximately 92% of them singletons. CDR1 LNHDA and CDR2 SQIVND come from the germline V gene (reference sequence). The J segment lost 2 bases and the V segment lost 6 bases, leaving 4 bases of the junction unmatched. CDR3 length equals 14 residues. The sequences come from peripheral blood, collected 28 days after the second AZD1222 dose. The sequence came from an adult who received the AZD1222 COVID-19 vaccine. The genes are TRBV19 and TRBJ1-5; 7 positions match TRBD1. CDR3 protein: CASSSGGGNQPQHF. In DNA, the CDR3 is TGTGCCAGTAGCTCAGGGGGGGGCAATCAGCCCCAGCATTTT. Variable domain in full (rest from reference TRBV19 and TRBJ1-5): DGGITQSPKYLFRKEGQNVTLSCEQNLNHDAMYWYRQDPGQGLRLIYYSQIVNDFQKGDIAEGYSVSREKKESFPLTVTSAQKNPTAFYLCASSSGGGNQPQHFGDGTRLSIL.